This record covers a single TCR beta chain. The V end was cut by 3 bases, the J end by 4 bases, with 12 bases between. The CDR3 is 14 amino acids. Germline V gene lookup returns CDR1 MDHEN and CDR2 SYDVKM. This sample is drawn from a study of blood T cell repertoires in COVID-19. In the original workflow: Amplification with reference gene primers provided the estimates of nucleated cell counts. TCRdb's copy holds only in-frame clones and misses some; the assay was immunoSEQ multiplex PCR. V and J calls and clone size are copied from that table; D and trimming were computed from the DNA. The data show about 270,000 clones, with approximately 90% seen just once and roughly 1.2% held by the top ten.

This TCR derives from a woman in her thirties or forties with acute COVID-19. This chain links TRBV28 with TRBJ2-5, with D perhaps matching TRBD2 (5 bases). The source material was PBMCs or T cells enriched from blood (not recorded which). The CDR3 nucleotides read TGTGCCAGCAGTTTGTCGCGGGTGTTAGAGACCCAGTACTTC. The encoded protein is CASSLSRVLETQYF.